This TCR beta chain was captured by sequencing in a study of esophageal squamous cell carcinoma under preoperative chemotherapy. A note on this clonotype: Its matching antigen is unknown.

General study points: After treatment, tumor-infiltrating lymphocytes seemed to come partly from incoming peripheral T cells, not only local changes. Tumor-infiltrating lymphocytes showed no significant post-chemotherapy TCR diversity increase, unlike peripheral T cells.

Time point described: before preoperative PTX-NDP chemotherapy. Paclitaxel-nedaplatin chemotherapy was given to patients ahead of their surgery. TCRdb reanalysed the PCR reads using MiXCR and keeps one entry per CDR3 protein. This table holds some 30,000 distinct CDR3 sequences, roughly half found once. Trimming pared 1 base from V and 10 bases from J, leaving 11 bases between. Germline assignment: CDR1 SGHTA and CDR2 FQGNSA. This CDR3 contains 13 residues. The chain uses TRBV7-2 and TRBJ1-5; D ambiguous. This sample was taken from a patient given preoperative chemotherapy. This TCR derives from a human donor with esophageal squamous cell carcinoma. The donor label of this sample is uncertain. The CDR3 loop is CASSLDGSYPQHF. In DNA, the CDR3 is TGTGCCAGCAGCTTAGACGGCAGCTACCCCCAGCATTTT.